This T cell receptor (beta chain) was retrieved from a study of OX40 agonist ivuxolimab in advanced cancers. Whole-study results and caveats: Some patients without response likewise showed low normalized clonal expansion.

This clone appeared once. What it recognizes is unknown. Clones were sequenced by immunoSEQ multiplex PCR, and TCRdb holds only the in-frame ones, with some missing. The repertoire holds fewer than 85,000 clones, with around 82% as singletons. The germline V gene encodes CDR1 SGHTA and CDR2 FQGNSA. The CDR3 consists of 14 residues. Unmatched junction bases numbered 7, after V lost 5 bases and J lost 4 bases. The chain combines TRBV7-2 with TRBJ1-2, with 7 bases fitting TRBD1. Sequenced here: CD4+ or CD8+ T cells sorted from blood, sampled in a trial of the OX40 agonist ivuxolimab. The sequence derives from an adult with an advanced solid tumor such as melanoma, head and neck, liver or kidney cancer. CDR3 residues: CASSTQTGIYGYTF. The CDR3 DNA is TGTGCCAGCAGCACCCAGACAGGGATCTATGGCTACACCTTC. The variable domain in full, completed from reference TRBV7-2 and TRBJ1-2, reads GAGVSQSPSNKVTEKGKDVELRCDPISGHTALYWYRQSLGQGLEFLIYFQGNSAPDKSGLPSDRFSAERTGGSVSTLTIQRTQQEDSAVYLCASSTQTGIYGYTFGSGTRLTVV.